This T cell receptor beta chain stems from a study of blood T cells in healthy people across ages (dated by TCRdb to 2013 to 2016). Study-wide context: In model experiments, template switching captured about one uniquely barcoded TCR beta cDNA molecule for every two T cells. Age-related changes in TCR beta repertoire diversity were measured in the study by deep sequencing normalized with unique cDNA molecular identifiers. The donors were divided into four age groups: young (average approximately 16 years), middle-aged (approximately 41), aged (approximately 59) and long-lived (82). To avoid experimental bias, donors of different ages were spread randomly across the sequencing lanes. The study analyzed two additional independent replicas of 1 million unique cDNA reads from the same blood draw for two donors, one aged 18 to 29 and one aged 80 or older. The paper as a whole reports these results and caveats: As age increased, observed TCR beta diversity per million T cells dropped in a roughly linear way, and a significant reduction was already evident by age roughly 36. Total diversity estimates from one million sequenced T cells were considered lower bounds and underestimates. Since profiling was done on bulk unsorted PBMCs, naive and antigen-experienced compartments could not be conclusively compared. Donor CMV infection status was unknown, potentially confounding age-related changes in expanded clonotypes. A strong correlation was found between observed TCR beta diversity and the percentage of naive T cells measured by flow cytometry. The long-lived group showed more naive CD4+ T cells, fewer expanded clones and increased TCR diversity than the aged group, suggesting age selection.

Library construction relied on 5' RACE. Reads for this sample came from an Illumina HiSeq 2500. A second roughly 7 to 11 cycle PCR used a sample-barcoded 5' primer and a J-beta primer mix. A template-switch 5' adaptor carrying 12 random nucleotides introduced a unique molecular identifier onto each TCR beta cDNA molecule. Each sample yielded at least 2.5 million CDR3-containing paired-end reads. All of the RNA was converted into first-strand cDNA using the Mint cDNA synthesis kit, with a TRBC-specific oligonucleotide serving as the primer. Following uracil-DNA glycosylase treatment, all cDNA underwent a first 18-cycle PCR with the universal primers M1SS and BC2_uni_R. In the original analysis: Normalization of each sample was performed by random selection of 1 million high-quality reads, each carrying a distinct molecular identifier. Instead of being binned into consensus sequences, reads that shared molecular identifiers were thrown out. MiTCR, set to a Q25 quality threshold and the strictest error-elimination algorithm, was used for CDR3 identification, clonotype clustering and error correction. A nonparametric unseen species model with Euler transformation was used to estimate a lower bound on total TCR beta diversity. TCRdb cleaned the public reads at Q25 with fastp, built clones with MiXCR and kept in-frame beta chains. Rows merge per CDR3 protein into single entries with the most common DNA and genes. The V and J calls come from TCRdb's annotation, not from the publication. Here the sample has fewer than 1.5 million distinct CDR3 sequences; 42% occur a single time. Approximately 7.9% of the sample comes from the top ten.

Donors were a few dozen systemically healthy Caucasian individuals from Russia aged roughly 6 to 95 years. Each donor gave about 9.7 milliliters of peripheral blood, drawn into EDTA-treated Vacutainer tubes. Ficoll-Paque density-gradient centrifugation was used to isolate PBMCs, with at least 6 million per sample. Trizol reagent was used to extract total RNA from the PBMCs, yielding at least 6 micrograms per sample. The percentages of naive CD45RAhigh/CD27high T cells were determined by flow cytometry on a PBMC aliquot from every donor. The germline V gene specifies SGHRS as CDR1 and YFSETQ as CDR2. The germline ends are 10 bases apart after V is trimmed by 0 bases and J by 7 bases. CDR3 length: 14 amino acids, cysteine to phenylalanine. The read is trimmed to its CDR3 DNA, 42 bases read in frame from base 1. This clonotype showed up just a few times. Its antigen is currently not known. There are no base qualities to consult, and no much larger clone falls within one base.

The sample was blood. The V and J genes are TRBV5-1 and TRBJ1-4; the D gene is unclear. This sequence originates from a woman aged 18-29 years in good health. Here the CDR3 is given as CASSLVGSGEKLFF. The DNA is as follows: TGCGCCAGCAGCTTGGTCGGCTCAGGTGAAAAACTGTTTTTT.